The 6 T cell receptor beta chains presented below share a single source sample, sequenced in a study of CD8+ T cells in alopecia areata (dated by TCRdb to the late 2010s). The time point label on this specimen signifies: baseline before oral tofacitinib. Preparation of the library involved the immunoSEQ multiplex PCR assay. RNA was extracted from all samples and reverse transcribed into cDNA as template for TCR sequencing. The source is immuneACCESS, and TCRdb retained only in-frame sequences with V and J called. Part of the clones is not carried over; for the studies checked, unresolved V genes explain less than half of this, and the remainder is unexplained. The sample table lists roughly 150,000 clones, about 60% of them with a count of one. The leading ten clones occupy around 6% of the sample. The material was CD4+ T cells sorted from blood, obtained at week 0. The source of these receptors is a human donor with alopecia areata.

The chain combines TRBV11-1 with TRBJ2-7; no firm D call. V was shortened by 4 bases and J by 4 bases, with 5 bases between the two germline ends. Germline V gene sequence: CDR1 SGHAT, CDR2 FQDESV (reference sequence). CDR3 length equals 11 residues. CDR3 nucleotide sequence: TGTGCCAGCAGCTCGAGGTACGAGCAGTACTTC. Its protein is CASSSRYEQYF.

The genes are TRBV30 and TRBJ2-7; 7 bases are a match to TRBD1. The CDR3 covers 13 residues. V trimming: 1 base; J trimming: 3 bases; junction bases outside the gene matches: 3. CDR1 is GTSNPN and CDR2 is SVGIG in the germline V gene (reference sequence). The DNA for the CDR3 is TGTGCCTGGAGTGGGGACAGAGGCTACGAGCAGTACTTC. This gives the protein CAWSGDRGYEQYF.

This clone was detected only a few times. The chain carries TRBV2 and TRBJ1-1; D gene uncertain. Trimming left V 2 bases short and J 7 bases short, with 5 bases between. The CDR3 covers 11 residues. The germline V gene encodes CDR1 SNHLY and CDR2 FYNNEI. The CDR3 spells CASSEQLEAFF. CDR3 nucleotides: TGTGCCAGCAGTGAACAGCTTGAAGCTTTCTTT.

V gene TRBV10-3 combines with J gene TRBJ1-5, with 7 bases identical to TRBD1. Germline CDR1 is ENHRY and CDR2 is SYGVKD. The CDR3 has 13 amino acids. The trim removed 9 bases at V and 4 bases at J, leaving 6 bases unmatched. CDR3 nucleotides: TGTGCCATTGGACAGGTCTTAAATCAGCCCCAGCATTTT. Residues: CAIGQVLNQPQHF.

The chain links TRBV5-6 to TRBJ1-6, with D maybe TRBD1 (5 bases). Germline CDR1 and CDR2: SGHDT and YYEEEE. The CDR3 consists of 14 residues. V was clipped by 3 bases and J by 7 bases, with 11 bases between them. The DNA for the CDR3 is TGTGCCAGCAGCTGGGGCCGGGGGAATTCACCCCTCCACTTT. Translating it yields CASSWGRGNSPLHF.

This clone was counted only a few times. J is TRBJ2-7 and V is TRBV23-1; D may be TRBD1 (6 bases). Being an ORF, TRBV23-1 has a function that is uncertain. V was shortened by 4 bases and J by 4 bases, with 20 bases between the two germline ends. This CDR3 region has 16 residues. For the CDR3, the DNA is TGCGCCAGCAGTCCAACTACTACGGGACATTTATACGAGCAGTACTTC. Amino acids: CASSPTTTGHLYEQYF.